The sequence of this T cell receptor beta chain was determined in a study of T-cell reconstitution after alpha-beta-depleted transplantation in children. Regarding the study as a whole: Several hundred expanded graft clones reportedly gave rise to the alpha-beta T cells present about two months after transplant. Some patients' high day-60 TCRbeta diversity was traced to surviving recipient T cells and thymic progenitors. Most T-cell counts and diversity one year after the transplant came from T cells that were newly produced.

The CDR3 is made up of 13 amino acids. V gave up 7 bases and J gave up 7 bases; unmatched junction bases: 9. On this clonotype itself: Antigen specificity is unknown.

TCRbeta library preparation incorporated unique molecular identifiers. Using its own MiXCR run on the PCR reads, TCRdb lists one record per CDR3 protein. The sample records around 100,000 distinct CDR3 sequences, approximately 10% being singletons. The rearrangement uses TRBV12-3 or TRBV12-4 and TRBJ1-2, with 7 bases aligning to TRBD1. The material sequenced was PBMCs, taken before TCRalphabeta/CD19-depleted stem cell transplant. The receptor's source is a boy aged 2 to 10 with acute lymphoblastic leukemia, due to receive a stem cell transplant. The CDR3 is CASTPDRRGGYTF. CDR3 nucleotides: TGTGCCAGCACCCCGGACAGGCGGGGTGGCTACACCTTC.